This T cell receptor (beta chain) was captured in a study of tumor-infiltrating lymphocytes in primary liver carcinoma. Study background: Donors had hepatocellular carcinoma or combined HCC and intrahepatic cholangiocarcinoma.

The CDR3 extends over 13 amino acids. Germline CDR1 is MNHEY and CDR2 is SVGEGT. Co-extraction yielded RNA and DNA from roughly 20-30 mg of unsorted bulk tissue. Synthesis of TCR beta cDNA was carried out from 450 to 650 ng total RNA with a constant-region primer. Modified slightly, ARM-PCR produced TCR beta libraries over three nested multiplex PCR rounds. The first two PCR rounds, approximately 11 cycles each, used TRBV1-TRBV30 forward primers and a C-beta reverse primer. One entry per CDR3 protein results from TCRdb running MiXCR on the multiplex PCR reads. This repertoire shows tens of thousands of distinct CDR3 sequences, around 66% found once; its top ten account for under 20%. This clonotype occurred a few times. The germline gene is not matched at one end of the junction; a read error may be the cause.

Sequenced input: liver tumor tissue from sampling region 2. Described subset: tumor region T2, inferior pole. The TCR sequence derives from a man aged 40-49 years with primary liver carcinoma and hepatitis B virus infection. This sequence joins TRBV6-2 or TRBV6-3 and TRBJ1-2; D unresolved. CDR3 sequence reads: CANSYEPQAGYTF. The CDR3, as DNA: TGTGCCAACAGTTACGAGCCCCAGGCCGGTTACACCTTC.